Described below is a single T cell receptor beta chain sequence and its context. The CDR3 contains 12 residues. Using the 5' RACE reads, TCRdb records one entry per CDR3 protein without DNA. This sample lists approximately 300,000 distinct CDR3 sequences; its ten largest clones have about 5%. The data are from a study of monozygotic twins with inflammatory bowel disease. Sequenced input: blood. This chain connects TRBV12-3 or TRBV12-4 to TRBJ2-2. This TCR derives from a human donor with ulcerative colitis or Crohn's disease, or a healthy co-twin of an affected twin (not recorded which). Here the CDR3 reads CASNIFAGELFF.